This T cell receptor (beta chain) comes out of a study of T cell responses to AZD1222 COVID-19 vaccine. Using immunoSEQ multiplex PCR, the repertoire was profiled, and TCRdb retains in-frame clones only, with some absent. Of about 130,000 clones detected, 90% to 95% appear once; the ten largest clones hold approximately 2%. V lost 7 bases to trimming and J lost 1 base; unmatched junction nucleotides: 9. CDR3 length: 15 amino acids. Germline-derived CDR1 and CDR2 are SQVTM and ANQGSEA. This clonotype was obtained from an adult in good health. Sequenced material: peripheral blood, taken on day 0 of AZD1222 vaccination. This chain uses TRBV29-1 with TRBJ2-5; 10 bases agree with TRBD1. CDR3 DNA sequence: TGCAGCGGGACGCCGGGACAGGGGACCCAAGAGACCCAGTACTTC. Amino acids: CSGTPGQGTQETQYF.